These T cell receptor beta chains were read from a single sample in a study of blood T cell repertoires in COVID-19. TCRdb keeps only in-frame clones here, not all; method: immunoSEQ multiplex PCR. The sample contains about 61,000 clones, roughly 91% of which appear only once. Source material: peripheral blood. The receptor source for this set is a human donor in a cohort sampled during active COVID-19. Each CDR3 is given with its conserved first and last residue. The D gene is left open where the match is weak. Expanded clones are given a class, and other clones once, few, many or no size at all.

V gene,D gene,CDR3 length,J gene,clone size,CDR3 protein,CDR3 DNA
TRBV28,NA,13,TRBJ2-4,NA,CASSLGGAGIQYF,TGTGCCAGCAGTTTAGGAGGGGCCGGCATTCAGTACTTC
TRBV6-5,NA,15,TRBJ1-4,NA,CASRKGTQANEKLFF,TGTGCCAGCAGAAAAGGGACACAGGCTAATGAAAAACTGTTTTTT
TRBV19,TRBD1,22,TRBJ2-7,NA,CASSIGIIRGLTLWGQGTEQYF,TGTGCCAGTAGTATAGGGATTATAAGGGGACTAACATTGTGGGGACAGGGAACCGAGCAGTACTTC
TRBV19,TRBD2,18,TRBJ2-1,NA,CASSSRTGTSWLYNEQFF,TGTGCCAGTAGTTCCCGAACGGGGACTAGCTGGTTGTACAATGAGCAGTTCTTC
TRBV23-1,TRBD1,16,TRBJ1-5,NA,CASSHGQGASNQPQHF,TGCGCCAGCAGCCATGGTCAGGGGGCAAGCAATCAGCCCCAGCATTTT
TRBV4-1,TRBD1,14,TRBJ2-5,NA,CASSQDRGRETQYF,TGCGCCAGCAGCCAAGACAGGGGGCGGGAGACCCAGTACTTC
TRBV2,TRBD1,12,TRBJ1-1,NA,CASSLGQGSAFF,TGTGCCAGCAGCCTAGGACAGGGGAGCGCTTTCTTT
TRBV19,TRBD1,14,TRBJ1-1,NA,CASSLTGSGTEAFF,TGTGCCAGTAGTCTGACAGGGAGTGGCACTGAAGCTTTCTTT
TRBV7-3,NA,15,TRBJ1-5,NA,CASSSAGGANQPQHF,TGTGCCAGCAGCTCGGCCGGCGGGGCCAATCAGCCCCAGCATTTT
TRBV18,TRBD1,17,TRBJ1-3,NA,CASSPMGQVNSGNTIYF,TGTGCCAGCTCACCTATGGGACAGGTGAACTCTGGAAACACCATATATTTT
TRBV7-9,NA,15,TRBJ2-5,once,CASSQGWGDKETQYF,TGTGCCAGCAGCCAAGGGTGGGGAGATAAAGAGACCCAGTACTTC